The clone carrying this T cell receptor (beta chain) is medium-sized (0.01 to 0.1%) within its sample. Germline loops: CDR1 MNHGY, CDR2 SAAAGT. This CDR3 has 12 residues. V lost 5 bases, J lost 5 bases, and 9 bases lay in between. This sample was included in a study of sequential checkpoint blockade in melanoma. Looking at the study overall: DNA from 91 pretreatment tumor samples underwent TCRβ immunosequencing.

Clones were read by immunoSEQ multiplex PCR, and TCRdb kept only the in-frame ones, dropping some. The profile shows nearly 4,000 clones, just under 20% of them singletons. Treatment of the sample: randomized to nivolumab then ipilimumab (arm A) or the reverse (arm B). Sequenced material: tumor tissue (inferred from file names), taken from a patient given nivolumab and ipilimumab in sequence. This sequence joins TRBV6-8 and TRBJ1-1; no definite D call. This sequence originates from a human donor with melanoma. The CDR3 protein is CASSTDLTEAFF. The CDR3 DNA follows: TGTGCCAGCAGTACTGATTTGACTGAAGCTTTCTTT.